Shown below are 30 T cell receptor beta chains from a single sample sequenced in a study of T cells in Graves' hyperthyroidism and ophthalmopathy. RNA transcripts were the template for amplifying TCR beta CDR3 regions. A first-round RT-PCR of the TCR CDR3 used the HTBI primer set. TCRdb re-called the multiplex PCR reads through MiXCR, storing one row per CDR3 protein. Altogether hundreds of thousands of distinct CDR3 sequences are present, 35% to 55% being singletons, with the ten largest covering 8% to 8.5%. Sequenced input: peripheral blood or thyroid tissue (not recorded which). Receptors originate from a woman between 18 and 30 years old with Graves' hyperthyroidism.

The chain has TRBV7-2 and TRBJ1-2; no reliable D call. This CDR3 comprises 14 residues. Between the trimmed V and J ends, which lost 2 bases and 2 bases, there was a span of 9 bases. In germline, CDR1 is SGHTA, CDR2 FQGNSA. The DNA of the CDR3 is TGTGCCAGCAGCTTATCCCCAGGAAACTATGGCTACACCTTC. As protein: CASSLSPGNYGYTF.

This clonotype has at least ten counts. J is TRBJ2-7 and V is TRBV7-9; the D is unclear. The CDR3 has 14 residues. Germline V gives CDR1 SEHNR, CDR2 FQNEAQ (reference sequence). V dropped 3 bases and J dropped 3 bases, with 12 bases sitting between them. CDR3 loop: CASSFYPINYEQYF. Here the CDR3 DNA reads TGTGCCAGCAGCTTTTACCCGATAAACTACGAGCAGTACTTC.

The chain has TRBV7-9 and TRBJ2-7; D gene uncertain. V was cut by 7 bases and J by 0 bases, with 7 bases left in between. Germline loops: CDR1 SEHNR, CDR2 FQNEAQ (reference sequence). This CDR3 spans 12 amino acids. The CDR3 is CASMGISYEQYF. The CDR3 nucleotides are TGTGCCAGCATGGGGATCTCCTACGAGCAGTACTTC.

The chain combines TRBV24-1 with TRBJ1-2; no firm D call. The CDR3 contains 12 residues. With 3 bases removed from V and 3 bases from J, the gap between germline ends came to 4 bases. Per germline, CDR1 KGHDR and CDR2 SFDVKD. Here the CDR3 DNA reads TGTGCCACCAGTGATCCAGACTATGGCTACACCTTC. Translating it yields CATSDPDYGYTF.

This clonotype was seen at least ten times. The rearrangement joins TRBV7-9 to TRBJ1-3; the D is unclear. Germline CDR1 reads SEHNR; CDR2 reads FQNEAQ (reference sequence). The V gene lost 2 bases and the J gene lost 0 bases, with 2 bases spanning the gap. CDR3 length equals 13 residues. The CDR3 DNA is TGTGCCAGCAGCTTATACTCTGGAAACACCATATATTTT. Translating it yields CASSLYSGNTIYF.

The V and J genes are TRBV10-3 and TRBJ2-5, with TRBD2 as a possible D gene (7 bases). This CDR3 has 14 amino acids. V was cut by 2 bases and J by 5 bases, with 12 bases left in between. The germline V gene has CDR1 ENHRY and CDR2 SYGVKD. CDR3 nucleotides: TGTGCCATCAGTGAGGCAGGGGAGGGGGAGACCCAGTACTTC. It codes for CAISEAGEGETQYF.

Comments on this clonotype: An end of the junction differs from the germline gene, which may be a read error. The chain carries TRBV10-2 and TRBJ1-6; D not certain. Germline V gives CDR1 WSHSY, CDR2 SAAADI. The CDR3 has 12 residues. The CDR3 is CASSEVESPGYF. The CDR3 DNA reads TGCGCCAGCAGTGAGGTGGAATCTCCGGGGTACTTT.

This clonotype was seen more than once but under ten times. CDR3: CSVTVQGRAGNTIYF. CDR3 bases: TGCAGCGTTACTGTACAGGGGAGGGCTGGAAACACCATATATTTT. The chain is built from TRBV29-1 and TRBJ1-3; TRBD1 matches 7 bases. The CDR3 has 15 residues. The V segment lost 5 bases and the J segment 2 bases; nucleotides outside the gene matches: 9. CDR1 and CDR2 (germline): SQVTM, ANQGSEA.

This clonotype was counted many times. This CDR3 reads CASSLDGRPSWLAFF. The CDR3, as DNA: TGTGCCAGCAGCTTAGACGGTCGCCCCAGTTGGCTGGCTTTCTTT. The V gene is TRBV7-9, the J gene TRBJ1-1; unclear D gene. Germline V gene data show CDR1 as SEHNR and CDR2 as FQNEAQ (reference sequence). CDR3 length: 15 amino acids. V was pared by 1 base and J by 11 bases, with 20 bases between.

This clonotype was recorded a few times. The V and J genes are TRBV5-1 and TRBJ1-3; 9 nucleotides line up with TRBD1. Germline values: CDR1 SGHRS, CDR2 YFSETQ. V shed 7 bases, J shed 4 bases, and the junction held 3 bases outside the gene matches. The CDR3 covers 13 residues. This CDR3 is CASWTGAGNTIYF. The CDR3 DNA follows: TGCGCCAGCTGGACAGGGGCGGGAAACACCATATATTTT.

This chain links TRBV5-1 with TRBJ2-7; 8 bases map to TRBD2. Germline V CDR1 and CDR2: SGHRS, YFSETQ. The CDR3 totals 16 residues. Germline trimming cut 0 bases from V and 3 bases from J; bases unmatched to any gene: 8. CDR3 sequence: CASSLGIWREDYEQYF. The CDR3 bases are TGCGCCAGCAGCTTGGGGATATGGCGGGAGGACTACGAGCAGTACTTC. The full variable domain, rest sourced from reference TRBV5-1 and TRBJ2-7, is KAGVTQTPRYLIKTRGQQVTLSCSPISGHRSVSWYQQTPGQGLQFLFEYFSETQRNKGNFPGRFSGRQFSNSRSEMNVSTLELGDSALYLCASSLGIWREDYEQYFGPGTRLTVT.

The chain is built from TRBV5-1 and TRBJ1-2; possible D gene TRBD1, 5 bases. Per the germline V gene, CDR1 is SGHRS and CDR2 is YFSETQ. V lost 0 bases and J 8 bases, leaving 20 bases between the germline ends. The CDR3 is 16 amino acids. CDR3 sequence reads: CASSLVGASSSSGYTF. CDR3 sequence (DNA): TGCGCCAGCAGCTTGGTAGGGGCATCCTCATCGTCCGGCTACACCTTC.

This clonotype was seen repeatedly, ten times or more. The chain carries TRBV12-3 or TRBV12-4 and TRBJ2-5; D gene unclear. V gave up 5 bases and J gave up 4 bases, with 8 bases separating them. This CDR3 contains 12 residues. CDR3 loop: CASSASPETQYF. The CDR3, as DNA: TGTGCCAGCAGTGCCTCCCCAGAGACCCAGTACTTC.

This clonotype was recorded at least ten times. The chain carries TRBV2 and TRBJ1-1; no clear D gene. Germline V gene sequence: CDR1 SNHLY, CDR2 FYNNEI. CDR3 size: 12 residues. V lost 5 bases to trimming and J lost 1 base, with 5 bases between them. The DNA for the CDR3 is TGTGCCAGCAGTAGTCAGAACACTGAAGCTTTCTTT. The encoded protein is CASSSQNTEAFF. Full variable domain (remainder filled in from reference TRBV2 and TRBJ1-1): EPEVTQTPSHQVTQMGQEVILRCVPISNHLYFYWYRQILGQKVEFLVSFYNNEISEKSEIFDDQFSVERPDGSNFTLKIRSTKLEDSAMYFCASSSQNTEAFFGQGTRLTVV.

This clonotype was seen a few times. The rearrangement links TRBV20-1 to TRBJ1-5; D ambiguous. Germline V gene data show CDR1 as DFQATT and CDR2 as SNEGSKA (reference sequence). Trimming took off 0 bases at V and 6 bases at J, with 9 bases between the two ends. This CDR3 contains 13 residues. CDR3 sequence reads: CSAREWLAQPQHF. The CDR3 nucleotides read TGCAGTGCTAGAGAGTGGTTGGCTCAGCCCCAGCATTTT.

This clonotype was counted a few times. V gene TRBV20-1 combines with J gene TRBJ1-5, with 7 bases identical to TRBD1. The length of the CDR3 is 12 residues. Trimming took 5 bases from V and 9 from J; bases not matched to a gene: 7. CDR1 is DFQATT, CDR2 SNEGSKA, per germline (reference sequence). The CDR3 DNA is TGCAGTGCTGTTGACAGGGCGGCGCCCCAGCATTTT. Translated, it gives CSAVDRAAPQHF.

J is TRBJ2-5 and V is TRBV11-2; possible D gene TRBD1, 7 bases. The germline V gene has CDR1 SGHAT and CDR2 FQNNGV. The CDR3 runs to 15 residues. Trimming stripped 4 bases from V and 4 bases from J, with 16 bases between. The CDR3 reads CASSSPGGQSETQYF. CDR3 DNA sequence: TGTGCCAGCAGCTCCCCCGGGGGACAGTCAGAGACCCAGTACTTC.

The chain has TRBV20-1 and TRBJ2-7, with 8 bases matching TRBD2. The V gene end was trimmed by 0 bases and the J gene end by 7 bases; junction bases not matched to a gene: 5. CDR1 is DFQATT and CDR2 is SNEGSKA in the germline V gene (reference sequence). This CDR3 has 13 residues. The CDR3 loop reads CSAREREGREQYF. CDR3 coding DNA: TGCAGTGCTAGAGAACGGGAGGGCCGGGAGCAGTACTTC.

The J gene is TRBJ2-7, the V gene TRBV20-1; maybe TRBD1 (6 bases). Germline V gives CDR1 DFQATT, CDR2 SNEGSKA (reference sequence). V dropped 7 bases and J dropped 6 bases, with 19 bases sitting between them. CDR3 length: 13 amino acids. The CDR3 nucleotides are TGCAGTGACTTCGACAGGCTGACTCGCGAGCAGTACTTC. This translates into CSDFDRLTREQYF.

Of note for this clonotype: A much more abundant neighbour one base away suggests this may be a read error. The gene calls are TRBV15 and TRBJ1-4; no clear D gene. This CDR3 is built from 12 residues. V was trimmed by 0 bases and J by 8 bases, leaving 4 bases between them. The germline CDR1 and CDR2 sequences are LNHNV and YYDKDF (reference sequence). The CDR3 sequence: CATSRDEEKLFF. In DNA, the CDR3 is TGTGCCACCAGCAGAGATGAGGAAAAACTGTTTTTT.

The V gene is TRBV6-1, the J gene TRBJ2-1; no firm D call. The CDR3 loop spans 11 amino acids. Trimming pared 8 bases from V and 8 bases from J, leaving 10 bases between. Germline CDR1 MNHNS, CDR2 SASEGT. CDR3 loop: CASAEWHEQFF. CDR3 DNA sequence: TGTGCCAGCGCGGAGTGGCATGAGCAGTTCTTC.

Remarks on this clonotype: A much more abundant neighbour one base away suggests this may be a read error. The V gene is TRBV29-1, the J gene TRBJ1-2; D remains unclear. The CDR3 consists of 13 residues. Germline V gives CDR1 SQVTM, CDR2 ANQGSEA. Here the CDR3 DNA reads TGCAGCGTAGATGGAGGTAATCGGTATGGCCACACCTTC. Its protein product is CSVDGGNRYGHTF.

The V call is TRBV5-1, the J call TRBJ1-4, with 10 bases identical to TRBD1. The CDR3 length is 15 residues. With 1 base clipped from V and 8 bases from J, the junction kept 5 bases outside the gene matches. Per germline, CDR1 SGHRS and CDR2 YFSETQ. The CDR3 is CASSLSGTGDEKLFF. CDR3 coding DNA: TGCGCCAGCAGCTTGTCCGGGACAGGGGACGAAAAACTGTTTTTT.

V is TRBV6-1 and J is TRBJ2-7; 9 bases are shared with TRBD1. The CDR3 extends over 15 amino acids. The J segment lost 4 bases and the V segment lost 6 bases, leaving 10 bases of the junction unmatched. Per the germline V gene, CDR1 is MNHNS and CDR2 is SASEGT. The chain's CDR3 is CASSFGTGTRYEQYF. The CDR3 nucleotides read TGTGCCAGCAGCTTCGGGACAGGGACACGTTACGAGCAGTACTTC.

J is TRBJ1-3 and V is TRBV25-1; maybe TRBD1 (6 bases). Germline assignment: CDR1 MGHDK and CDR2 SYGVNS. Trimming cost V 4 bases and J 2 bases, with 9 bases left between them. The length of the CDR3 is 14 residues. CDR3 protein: CASSAYRAGNTIYF. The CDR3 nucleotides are TGTGCCAGCAGTGCTTACAGGGCTGGAAACACCATATATTTT.

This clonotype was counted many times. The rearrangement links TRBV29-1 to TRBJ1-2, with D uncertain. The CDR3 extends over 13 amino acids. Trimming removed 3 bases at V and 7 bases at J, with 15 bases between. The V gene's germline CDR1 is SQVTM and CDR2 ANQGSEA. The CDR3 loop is CSVESSGETGYTF. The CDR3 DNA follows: TGCAGCGTTGAGTCCAGCGGGGAAACTGGCTACACCTTC.

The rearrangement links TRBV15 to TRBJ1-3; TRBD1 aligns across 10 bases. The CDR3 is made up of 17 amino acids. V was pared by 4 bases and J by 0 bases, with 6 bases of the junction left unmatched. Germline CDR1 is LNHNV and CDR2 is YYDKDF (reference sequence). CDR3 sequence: CATSTGQGRFSGNTIYF. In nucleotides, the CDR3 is TGTGCCACCAGCACGGGACAGGGGCGCTTCTCTGGAAACACCATATATTTT.

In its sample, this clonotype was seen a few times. CDR3 loop: CSVEGRQGATTEAFF. The CDR3 coding sequence is TGCAGCGTTGAAGGGAGACAGGGGGCGACCACTGAAGCTTTCTTT. The chain combines TRBV29-1 with TRBJ1-1; 10 bases are a match to TRBD1. The V gene's germline CDR1 is SQVTM and CDR2 ANQGSEA. Unmatched junction bases numbered 6, after V lost 1 base and J lost 4 bases. The CDR3 sequence is 15 residues long.

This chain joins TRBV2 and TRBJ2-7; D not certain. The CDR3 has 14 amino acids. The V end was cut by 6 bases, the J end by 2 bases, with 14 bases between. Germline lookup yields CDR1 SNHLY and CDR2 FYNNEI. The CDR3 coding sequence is TGTGCCAGCAGCCATTCGACCGATACCTACGAGCAGTACTTC. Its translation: CASSHSTDTYEQYF.

The CDR3 DNA is TGTGCTAGTGAGTCTCGGGCAGGGCAAATGAACACTGAAGCTTTCTTT. Encoded protein: CASESRAGQMNTEAFF. The chain employs TRBV12-5 and TRBJ1-1; D perhaps matches TRBD1 (5 bases). Trimming took off 7 bases at V and 0 bases at J, with 18 bases between the two ends. This CDR3 comprises 16 residues. Germline assignment: CDR1 LGHNT and CDR2 FRNRAP.